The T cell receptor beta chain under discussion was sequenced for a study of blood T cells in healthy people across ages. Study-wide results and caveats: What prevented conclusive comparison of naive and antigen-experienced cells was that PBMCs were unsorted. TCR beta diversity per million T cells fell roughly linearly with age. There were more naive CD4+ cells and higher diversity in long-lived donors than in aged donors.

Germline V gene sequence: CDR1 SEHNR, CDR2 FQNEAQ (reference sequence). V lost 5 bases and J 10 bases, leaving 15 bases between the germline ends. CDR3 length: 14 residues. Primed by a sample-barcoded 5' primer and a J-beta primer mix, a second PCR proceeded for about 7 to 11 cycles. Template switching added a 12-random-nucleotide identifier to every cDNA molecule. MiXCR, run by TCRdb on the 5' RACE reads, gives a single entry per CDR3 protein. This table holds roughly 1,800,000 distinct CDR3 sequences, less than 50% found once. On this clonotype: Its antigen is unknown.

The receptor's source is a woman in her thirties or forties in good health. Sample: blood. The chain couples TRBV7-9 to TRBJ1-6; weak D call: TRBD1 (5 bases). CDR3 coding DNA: TGTGCCAGCAGCCCTCCGGGATGGGGGTCACCCCTCCACTTT. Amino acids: CASSPPGWGSPLHF.